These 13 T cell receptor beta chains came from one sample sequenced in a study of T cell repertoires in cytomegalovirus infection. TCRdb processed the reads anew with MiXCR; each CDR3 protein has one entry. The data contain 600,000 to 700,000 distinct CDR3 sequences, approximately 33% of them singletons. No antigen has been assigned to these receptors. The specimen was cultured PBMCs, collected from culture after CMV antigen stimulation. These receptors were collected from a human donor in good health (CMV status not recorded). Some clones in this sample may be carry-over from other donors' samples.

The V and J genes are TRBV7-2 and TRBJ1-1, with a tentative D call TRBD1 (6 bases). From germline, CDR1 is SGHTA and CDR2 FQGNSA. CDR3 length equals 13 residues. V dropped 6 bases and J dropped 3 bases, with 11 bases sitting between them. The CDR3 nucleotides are TGTGCCAGCAGTGTAGGGGGTTACACTGAAGCTTTCTTT. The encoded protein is CASSVGGYTEAFF. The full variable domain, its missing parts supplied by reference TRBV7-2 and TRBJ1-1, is GAGVSQSPSNKVTEKGKDVELRCDPISGHTALYWYRQSLGQGLEFLIYFQGNSAPDKSGLPSDRFSAERTGGSVSTLTIQRTQQEDSAVYLCASSVGGYTEAFFGQGTRLTVV.

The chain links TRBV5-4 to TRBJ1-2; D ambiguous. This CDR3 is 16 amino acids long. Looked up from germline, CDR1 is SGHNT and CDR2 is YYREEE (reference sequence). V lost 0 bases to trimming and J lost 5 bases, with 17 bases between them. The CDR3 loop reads CASSLVGRSTLYGYTF. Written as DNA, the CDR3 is TGTGCCAGCAGCTTGGTAGGCAGGTCCACTTTATATGGCTACACCTTC.

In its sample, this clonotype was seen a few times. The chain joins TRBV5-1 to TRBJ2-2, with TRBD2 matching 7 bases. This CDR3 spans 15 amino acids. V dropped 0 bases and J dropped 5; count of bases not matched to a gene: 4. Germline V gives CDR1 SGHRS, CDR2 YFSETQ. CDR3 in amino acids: CASSLALAGTGELFF. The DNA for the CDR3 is TGCGCCAGCAGCTTGGCCTTAGCGGGTACCGGGGAGCTGTTTTTT.

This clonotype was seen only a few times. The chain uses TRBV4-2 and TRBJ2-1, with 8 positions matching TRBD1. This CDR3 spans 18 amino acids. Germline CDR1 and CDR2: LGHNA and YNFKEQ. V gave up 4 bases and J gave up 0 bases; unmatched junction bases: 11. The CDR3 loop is CASSRAPSGTGSYNEQFF. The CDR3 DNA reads TGTGCCAGCAGCCGAGCCCCCTCCGGGACAGGCTCCTACAATGAGCAGTTCTTC.

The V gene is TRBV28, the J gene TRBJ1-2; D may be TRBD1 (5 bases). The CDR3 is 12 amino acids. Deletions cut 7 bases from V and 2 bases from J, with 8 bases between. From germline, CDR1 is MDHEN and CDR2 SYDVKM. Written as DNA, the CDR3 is TGTGCCAGCATGACAGCGAACTATGGCTACACCTTC. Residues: CASMTANYGYTF.

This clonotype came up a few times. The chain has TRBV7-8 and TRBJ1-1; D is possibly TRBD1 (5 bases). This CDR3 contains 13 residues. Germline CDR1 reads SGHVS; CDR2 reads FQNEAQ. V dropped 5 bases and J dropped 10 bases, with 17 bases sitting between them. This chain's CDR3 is CASSPVRPGGAFF. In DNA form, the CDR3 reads TGTGCCAGCAGCCCAGTAAGGCCGGGGGGAGCTTTCTTT.

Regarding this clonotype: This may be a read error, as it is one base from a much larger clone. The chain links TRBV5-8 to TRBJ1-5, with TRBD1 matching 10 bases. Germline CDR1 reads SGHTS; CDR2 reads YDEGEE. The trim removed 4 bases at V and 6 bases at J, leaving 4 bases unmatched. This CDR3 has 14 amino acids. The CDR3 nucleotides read TGTGCCAGCAGCATCGGACAGGGGGGTCAGCCCCAGCATTTT. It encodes CASSIGQGGQPQHF.

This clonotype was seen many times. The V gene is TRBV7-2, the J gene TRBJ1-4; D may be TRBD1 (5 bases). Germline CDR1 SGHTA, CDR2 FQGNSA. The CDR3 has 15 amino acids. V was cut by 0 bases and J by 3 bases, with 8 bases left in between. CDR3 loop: CASSLARGPNEKLFF. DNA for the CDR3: TGTGCCAGCAGCTTAGCGAGGGGCCCTAATGAAAAACTGTTTTTT.

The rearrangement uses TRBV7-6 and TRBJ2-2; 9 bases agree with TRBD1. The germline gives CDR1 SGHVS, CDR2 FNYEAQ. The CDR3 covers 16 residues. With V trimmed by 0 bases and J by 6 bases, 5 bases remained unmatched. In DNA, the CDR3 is TGTGCCAGCAGCTTAGCGCACAGGGGGCTGCCCGGGGAGCTGTTTTTT. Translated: CASSLAHRGLPGELFF.

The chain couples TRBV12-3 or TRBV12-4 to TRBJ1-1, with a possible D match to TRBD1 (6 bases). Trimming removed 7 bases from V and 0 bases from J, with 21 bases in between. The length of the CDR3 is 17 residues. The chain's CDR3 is CASTYTFRTALNTEAFF. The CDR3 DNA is TGTGCCAGCACCTACACTTTTAGGACAGCTCTGAACACTGAAGCTTTCTTT.

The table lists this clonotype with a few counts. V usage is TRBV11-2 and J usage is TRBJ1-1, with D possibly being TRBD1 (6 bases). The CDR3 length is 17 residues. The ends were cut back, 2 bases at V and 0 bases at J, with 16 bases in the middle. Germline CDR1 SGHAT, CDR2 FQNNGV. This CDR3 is CASSLTGARLMNTEAFF. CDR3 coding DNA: TGTGCCAGCAGCTTAACGGGGGCTCGACTCATGAACACTGAAGCTTTCTTT.

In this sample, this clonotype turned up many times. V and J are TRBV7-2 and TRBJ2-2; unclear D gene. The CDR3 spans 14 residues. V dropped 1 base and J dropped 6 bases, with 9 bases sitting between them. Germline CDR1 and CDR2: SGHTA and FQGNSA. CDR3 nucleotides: TGTGCCAGCAGCTTAGACAGTGGTCCCGGGGAGCTGTTTTTT. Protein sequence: CASSLDSGPGELFF.

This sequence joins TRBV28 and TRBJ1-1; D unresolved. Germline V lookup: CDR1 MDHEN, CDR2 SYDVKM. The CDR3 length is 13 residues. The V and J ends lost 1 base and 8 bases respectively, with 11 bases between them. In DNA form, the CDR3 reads TGTGCCAGCAGTTTATACATGACACCCGAAGCTTTCTTT. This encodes CASSLYMTPEAFF.